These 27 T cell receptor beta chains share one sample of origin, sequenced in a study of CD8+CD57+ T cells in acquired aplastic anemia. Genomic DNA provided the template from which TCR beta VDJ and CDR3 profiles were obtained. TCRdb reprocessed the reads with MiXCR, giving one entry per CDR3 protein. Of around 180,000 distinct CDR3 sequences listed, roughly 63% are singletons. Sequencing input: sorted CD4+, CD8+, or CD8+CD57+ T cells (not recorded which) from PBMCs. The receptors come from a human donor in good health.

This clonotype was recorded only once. The CDR3 DNA reads as TGTGCCAGCAGCCCACAATACAATGAGCAGTTCTTC. This codes for CASSPQYNEQFF. The rearrangement links TRBV2 to TRBJ2-1; D unresolved. The CDR3 consists of 12 residues. V was cut by 6 bases and J by 4 bases, with 7 bases left in between. CDR1 is SNHLY, CDR2 FYNNEI, per germline.

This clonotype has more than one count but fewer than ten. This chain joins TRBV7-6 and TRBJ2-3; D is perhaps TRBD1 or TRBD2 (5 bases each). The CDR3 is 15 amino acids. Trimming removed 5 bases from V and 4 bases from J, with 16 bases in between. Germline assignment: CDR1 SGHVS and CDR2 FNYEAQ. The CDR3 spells CASSTRGVRADTQYF. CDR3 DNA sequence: TGTGCCAGCAGCACCCGAGGGGTCCGGGCAGATACGCAGTATTTT.

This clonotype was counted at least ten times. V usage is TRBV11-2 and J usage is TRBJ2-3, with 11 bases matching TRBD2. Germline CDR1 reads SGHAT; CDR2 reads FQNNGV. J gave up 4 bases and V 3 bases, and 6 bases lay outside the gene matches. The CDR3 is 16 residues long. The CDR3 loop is CASSFSGRVFADTQYF. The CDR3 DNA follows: TGTGCCAGCAGCTTTAGCGGGAGGGTGTTCGCAGATACGCAGTATTTT.

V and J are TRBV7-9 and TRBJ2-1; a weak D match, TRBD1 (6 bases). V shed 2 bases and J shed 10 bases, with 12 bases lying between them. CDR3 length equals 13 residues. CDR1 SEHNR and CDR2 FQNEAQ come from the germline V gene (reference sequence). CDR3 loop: CASSLSRGFEQFF. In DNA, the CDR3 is TGTGCCAGCAGCTTATCCAGGGGTTTCGAGCAGTTCTTC.

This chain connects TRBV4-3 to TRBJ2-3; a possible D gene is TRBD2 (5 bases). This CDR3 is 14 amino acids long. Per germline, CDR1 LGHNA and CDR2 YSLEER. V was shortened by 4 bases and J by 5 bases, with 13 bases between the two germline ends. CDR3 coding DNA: TGCGCCAGCAGCCGAGGAGCAGAGGGAGATACGCAGTATTTT. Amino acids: CASSRGAEGDTQYF.

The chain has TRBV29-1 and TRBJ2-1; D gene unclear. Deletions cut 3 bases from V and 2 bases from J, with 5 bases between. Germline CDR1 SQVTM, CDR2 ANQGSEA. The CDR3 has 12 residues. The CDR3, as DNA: TGCAGCGTTGATCTGGCCTACAATGAGCAGTTCTTC. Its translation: CSVDLAYNEQFF.

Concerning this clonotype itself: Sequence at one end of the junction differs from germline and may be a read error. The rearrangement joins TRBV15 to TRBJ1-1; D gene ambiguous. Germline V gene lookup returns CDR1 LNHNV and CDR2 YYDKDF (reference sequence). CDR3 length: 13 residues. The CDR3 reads CATSRGMITEAFF. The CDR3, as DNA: TGTGCCACTAGCAGAGGGATGATCACTGAAGCTTTCTTT. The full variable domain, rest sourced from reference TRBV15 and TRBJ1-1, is DAMVIQNPRYQVTQFGKPVTLSCSQTLNHNVMYWYQQKSSQAPKLLFHYYDKDFNNEADTPDNFQSRRPNTSFCFLDIRSPGLGDTAMYLCATSRGMITEAFFGQGTRLTVV.

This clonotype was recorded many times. The chain's CDR3 is CATSRDDTGGPNEQFF. The CDR3 DNA follows: TGTGCCACCAGCAGAGATGATACGGGAGGACCCAATGAGCAGTTCTTC. The chain couples TRBV15 to TRBJ2-1, with 7 bases aligning to TRBD2. CDR1 and CDR2 (germline): LNHNV, YYDKDF (reference sequence). V shed 0 bases and J 6 bases; nucleotides not matched to a gene: 8. The CDR3 is 16 amino acids.

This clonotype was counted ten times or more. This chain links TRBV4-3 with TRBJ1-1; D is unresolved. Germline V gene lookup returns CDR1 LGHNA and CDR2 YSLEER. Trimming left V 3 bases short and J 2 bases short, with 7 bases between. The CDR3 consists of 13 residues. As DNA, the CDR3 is TGCGCCAGCAGCCATCGGACCAACACTGAAGCTTTCTTT. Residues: CASSHRTNTEAFF.

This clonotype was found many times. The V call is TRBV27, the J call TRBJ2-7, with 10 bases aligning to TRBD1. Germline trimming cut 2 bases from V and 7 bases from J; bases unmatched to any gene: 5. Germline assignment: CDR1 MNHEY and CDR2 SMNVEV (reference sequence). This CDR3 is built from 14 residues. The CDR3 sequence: CASSLRQGAREQYF. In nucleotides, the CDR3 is TGTGCCAGCAGTTTAAGACAGGGGGCGCGGGAGCAGTACTTC.

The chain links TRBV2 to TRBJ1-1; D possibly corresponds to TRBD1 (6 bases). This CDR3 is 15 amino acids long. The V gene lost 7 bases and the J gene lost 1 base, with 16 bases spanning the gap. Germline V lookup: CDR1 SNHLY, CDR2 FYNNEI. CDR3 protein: CASIRPGVANTEAFF. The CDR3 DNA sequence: TGTGCCAGCATCAGGCCAGGGGTGGCGAACACTGAAGCTTTCTTT.

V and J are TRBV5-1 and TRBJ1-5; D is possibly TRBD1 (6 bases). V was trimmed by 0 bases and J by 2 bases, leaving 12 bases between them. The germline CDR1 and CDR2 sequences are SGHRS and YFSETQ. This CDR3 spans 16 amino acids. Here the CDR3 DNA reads TGCGCCAGCAGCTTGGGGTTGGCAGGGGGCAATCAGCCCCAGCATTTT. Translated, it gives CASSLGLAGGNQPQHF.

CDR3 amino acids: CSALGLAVSYNEQFF. As DNA, the CDR3 is TGCAGTGCTCTGGGCCTAGCGGTCTCCTACAATGAGCAGTTCTTC. The rearrangement links TRBV20-1 to TRBJ2-1; 7 bases are a match to TRBD2. Germline CDR1 and CDR2: DFQATT and SNEGSKA (reference sequence). This CDR3 is 15 amino acids long. With 5 bases clipped from V and 0 bases from J, the junction kept 7 bases outside the gene matches.

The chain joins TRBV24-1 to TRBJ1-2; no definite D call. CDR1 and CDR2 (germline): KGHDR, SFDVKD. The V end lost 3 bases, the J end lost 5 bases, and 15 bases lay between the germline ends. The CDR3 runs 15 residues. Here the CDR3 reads CATSDPSTEQYGYTF. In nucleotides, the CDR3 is TGTGCCACCAGTGATCCCTCCACGGAACAGTATGGCTACACCTTC.

The CDR3 sequence: CSASGGVGYGYTF. The CDR3 region has the DNA TGCAGTGCTAGCGGAGGGGTAGGATATGGCTACACCTTC. The gene calls are TRBV20-1 and TRBJ1-2; D is perhaps TRBD1 (5 bases). Germline V CDR1 and CDR2: DFQATT, SNEGSKA (reference sequence). The V gene lost 3 bases and the J gene lost 5 bases, with 13 bases spanning the gap. This CDR3 region has 13 residues.

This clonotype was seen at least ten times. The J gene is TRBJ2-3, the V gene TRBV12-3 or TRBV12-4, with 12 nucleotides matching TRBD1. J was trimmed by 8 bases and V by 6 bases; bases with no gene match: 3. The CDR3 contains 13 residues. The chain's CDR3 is CASRGDRGLTQYF. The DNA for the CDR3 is TGTGCCAGCAGGGGGGACAGGGGGCTTACGCAGTATTTT.

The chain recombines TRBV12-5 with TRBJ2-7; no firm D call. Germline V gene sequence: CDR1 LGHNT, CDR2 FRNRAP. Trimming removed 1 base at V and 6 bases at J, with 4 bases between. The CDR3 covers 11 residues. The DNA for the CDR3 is TGTGCTAGTGGTTTGGGGGTCGAGCAGTACTTC. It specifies CASGLGVEQYF.

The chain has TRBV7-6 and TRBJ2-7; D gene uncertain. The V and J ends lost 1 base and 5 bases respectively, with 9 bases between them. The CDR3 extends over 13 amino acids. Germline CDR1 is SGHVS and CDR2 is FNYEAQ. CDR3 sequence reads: CASSLDVWNEQYF. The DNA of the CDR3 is TGTGCCAGCAGCTTAGACGTCTGGAACGAGCAGTACTTC.

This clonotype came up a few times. For the CDR3, the DNA is TGTGCCAGCAGCGGGACCCCCGAGCAGTACTTC. Its translation: CASSGTPEQYF. This chain uses TRBV7-9 with TRBJ2-7; D could derive from TRBD1 or TRBD2 (5 bases each). V lost 5 bases to trimming and J lost 6 bases, with 8 bases between them. Germline V gene data show CDR1 as SEHNR and CDR2 as FQNEAQ (reference sequence). This CDR3 has 11 amino acids.

The CDR3 loop reads CSAQRRMAGVPSTDTQYF. Written as DNA, the CDR3 is TGCAGTGCTCAGAGAAGAATGGCGGGGGTACCTAGCACAGATACGCAGTATTTT. This chain connects TRBV20-1 to TRBJ2-3; the match to TRBD2 covers 7 bases. CDR1 is DFQATT and CDR2 is SNEGSKA in the germline V gene (reference sequence). The V gene end was trimmed by 5 bases and the J gene end by 0 bases; junction bases not matched to a gene: 17. This CDR3 is 18 amino acids long.

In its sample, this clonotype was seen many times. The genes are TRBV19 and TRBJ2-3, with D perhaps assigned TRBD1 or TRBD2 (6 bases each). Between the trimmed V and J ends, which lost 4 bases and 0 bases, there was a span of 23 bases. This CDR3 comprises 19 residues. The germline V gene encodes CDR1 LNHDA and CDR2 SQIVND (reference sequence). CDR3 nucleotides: TGTGCCAGTAGTACCCCCTACGGGGGCGTCTTAAGGAGCACAGATACGCAGTATTTT. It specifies CASSTPYGGVLRSTDTQYF.

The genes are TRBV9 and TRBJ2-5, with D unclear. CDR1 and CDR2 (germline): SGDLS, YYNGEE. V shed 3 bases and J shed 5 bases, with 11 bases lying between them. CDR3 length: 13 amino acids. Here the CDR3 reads CASSGVGYETQYF. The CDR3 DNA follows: TGTGCCAGCAGCGGCGTTGGCTATGAGACCCAGTACTTC. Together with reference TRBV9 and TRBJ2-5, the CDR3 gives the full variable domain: DSGVTQTPKHLITATGQRVTLRCSPRSGDLSVYWYQQSLDQGLQFLIQYYNGEERAKGNILERFSAQQFPDLHSELNLSSLELGDSALYFCASSGVGYETQYFGPGTRLLVL.

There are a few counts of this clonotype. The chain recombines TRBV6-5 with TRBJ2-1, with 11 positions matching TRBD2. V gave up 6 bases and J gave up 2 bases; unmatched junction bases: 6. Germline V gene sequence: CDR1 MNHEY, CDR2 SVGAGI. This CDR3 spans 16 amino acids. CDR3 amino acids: CASSSASGGPYNEQFF. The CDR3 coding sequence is TGTGCCAGCAGCTCGGCTAGCGGGGGGCCCTACAATGAGCAGTTCTTC.

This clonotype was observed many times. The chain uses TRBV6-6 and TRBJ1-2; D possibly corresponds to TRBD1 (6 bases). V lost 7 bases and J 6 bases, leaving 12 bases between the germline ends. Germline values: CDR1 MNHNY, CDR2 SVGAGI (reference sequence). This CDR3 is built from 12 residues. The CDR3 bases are TGTGCCAGCACCGACAGGAAGGATGGCTACACCTTC. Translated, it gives CASTDRKDGYTF.

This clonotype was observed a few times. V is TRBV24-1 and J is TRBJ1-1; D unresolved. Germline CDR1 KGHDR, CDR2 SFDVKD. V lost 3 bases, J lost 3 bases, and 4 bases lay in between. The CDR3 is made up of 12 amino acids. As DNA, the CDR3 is TGTGCCACCAGTGATGGGGACACTGAAGCTTTCTTT. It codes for CATSDGDTEAFF.

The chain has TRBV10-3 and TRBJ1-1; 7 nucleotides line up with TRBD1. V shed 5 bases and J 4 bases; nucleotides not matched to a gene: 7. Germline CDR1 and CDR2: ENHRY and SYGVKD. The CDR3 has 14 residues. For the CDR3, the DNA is TGTGCCATCAGTCAACAGGGGCCTACCACTGAAGCTTTCTTT. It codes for CAISQQGPTTEAFF.

The CDR3 DNA reads as TGTGCCAGCAGTGTGGACTTTCGTAATTCACCCCTCCACTTT. Translating it yields CASSVDFRNSPLHF. This rearrangement joins TRBV12-5 to TRBJ1-6; D is uncertain. The germline CDR1 and CDR2 sequences are LGHNT and FRNRAP. The CDR3 is 14 residues long.